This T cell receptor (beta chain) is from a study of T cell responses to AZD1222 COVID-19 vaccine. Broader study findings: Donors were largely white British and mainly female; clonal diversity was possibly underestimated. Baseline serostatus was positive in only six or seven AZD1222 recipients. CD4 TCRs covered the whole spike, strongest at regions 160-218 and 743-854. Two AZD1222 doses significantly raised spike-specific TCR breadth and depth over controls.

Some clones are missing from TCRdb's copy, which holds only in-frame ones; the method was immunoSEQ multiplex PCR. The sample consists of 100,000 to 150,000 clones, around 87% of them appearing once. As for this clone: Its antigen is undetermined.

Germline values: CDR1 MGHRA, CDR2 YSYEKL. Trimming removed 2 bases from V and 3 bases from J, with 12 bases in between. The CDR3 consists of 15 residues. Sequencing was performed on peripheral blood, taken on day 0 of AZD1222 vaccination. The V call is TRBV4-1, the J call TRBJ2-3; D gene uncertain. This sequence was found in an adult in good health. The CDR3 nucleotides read TGCGCCAGCAGCCAACACTCCGGAAGGACAGATACGCAGTATTTT. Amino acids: CASSQHSGRTDTQYF.